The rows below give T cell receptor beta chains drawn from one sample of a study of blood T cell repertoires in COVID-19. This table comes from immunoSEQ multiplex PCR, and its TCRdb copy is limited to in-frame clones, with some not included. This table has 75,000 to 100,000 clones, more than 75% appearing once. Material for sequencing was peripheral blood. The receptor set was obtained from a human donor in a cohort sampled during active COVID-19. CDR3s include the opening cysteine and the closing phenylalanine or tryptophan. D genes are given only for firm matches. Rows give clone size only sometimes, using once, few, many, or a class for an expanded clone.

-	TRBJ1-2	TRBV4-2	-	TGTGCCAGCAGCCCAATGACAGCTTCAAACTATGGCTACACCTTC	CASSPMTASNYGYTF
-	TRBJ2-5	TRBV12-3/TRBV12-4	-	TGTGCCAGCAGTTCCCGAGATTCTAACACCCAGTACTTC	CASSSRDSNTQYF
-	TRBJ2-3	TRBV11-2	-	TGTGCCAGCAGCTTAGGGACAGGCACAGATACGCAGTATTTT	CASSLGTGTDTQYF
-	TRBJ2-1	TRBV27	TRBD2	TGTGCCAGCAGTTTAGGGACTAGCGGAACTAATGAGCAGTTCTTC	CASSLGTSGTNEQFF
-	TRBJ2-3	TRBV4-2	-	TGTGCCAGCAGCCAAGGCGGACTACGCACAGATACGCAGTATTTT	CASSQGGLRTDTQYF
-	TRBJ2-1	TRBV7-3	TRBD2	TGTGCCAGCAGCTTAATAGCGGGGGGGCTCGATGAGCAGTTCTTC	CASSLIAGGLDEQFF
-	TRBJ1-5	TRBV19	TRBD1	TGTGCCAGTAGTTCCCAGGGGGGTAATCAGCCCCAGCATTTT	CASSSQGGNQPQHF
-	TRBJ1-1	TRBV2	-	TGTGCCAGCAGTGAATTGGACAGAGGGTCGGAAGCTTTCTTT	CASSELDRGSEAFF
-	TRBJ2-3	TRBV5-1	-	TGCGCCAGCAGCTTGCGGACAGATCCCCCAGATACGCAGTATTTT	CASSLRTDPPDTQYF
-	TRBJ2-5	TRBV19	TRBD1	TGTGCCAGCCGACAGGGCGGGGAGACCCAGTACTTC	CASRQGGETQYF
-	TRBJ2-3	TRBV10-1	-	TGCGCCAGCAGTGACTCAGGGGTCCGCACAGATACGCAGTATTTT	CASSDSGVRTDTQYF
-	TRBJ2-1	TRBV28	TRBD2	TGTGCCAGCAGTCTTGGACTAGCGGGCTACTACAATGAGCAGTTCTTC	CASSLGLAGYYNEQFF
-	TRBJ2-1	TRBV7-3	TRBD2	TGTGCCAGCAGCTTGGGGTTGCGGGAGGGCGGTGAGCAGTTCTTC	CASSLGLREGGEQFF
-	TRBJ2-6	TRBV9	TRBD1	TGTGCCAGCACCTGGGGACAGGGGGCATCTGGGGCCAACGTCCTGACTTTC	CASTWGQGASGANVLTF
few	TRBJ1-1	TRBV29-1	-	TGCAGCGTTGTTAGAGGGCCAGGGAACACTGAAGCTTTCTTT	CSVVRGPGNTEAFF
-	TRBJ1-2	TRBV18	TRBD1	TGTGCCAGCTCTCCGACTTTACCGGGACAGGGCCCTCGATTTGGCTACACCTTC	CASSPTLPGQGPRFGYTF
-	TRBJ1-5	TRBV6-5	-	TGTGCCAGCAGTTCTCCAGGGGCAGGTCAGCCCCAGCATTTT	CASSSPGAGQPQHF
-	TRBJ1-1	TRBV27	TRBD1	TGTGCCAGCAGTTTTTGGGCGGGACAGTCGAACACTGAAGCTTTCTTT	CASSFWAGQSNTEAFF
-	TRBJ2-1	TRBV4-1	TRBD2	TGCGCCAGCAGTAGCGGGAGTGGGTCCTACAATGAGCAGTTCTTC	CASSSGSGSYNEQFF
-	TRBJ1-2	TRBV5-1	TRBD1	TGCGCCAGCAGCCCGGGACAGGCAGATGGCTACACCTTC	CASSPGQADGYTF
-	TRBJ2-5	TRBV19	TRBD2	TGTGCCAGCGGCCCGGGGGGGGCACAGACCCAGTACTTC	CASGPGGAQTQYF
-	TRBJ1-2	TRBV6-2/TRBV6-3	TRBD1	TGTGCCAGCAGTCCCCGAGGACAGGCCCCAGGGCCTATGTTTGGTTATGGCTACACCTTC	CASSPRGQAPGPMFGYGYTF
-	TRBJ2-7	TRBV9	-	TGTGCCAGCAGCGGACCAGGGGACGAGCAGTACTTC	CASSGPGDEQYF
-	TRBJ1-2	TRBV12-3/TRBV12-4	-	TGTGCCAGCAGCCTCCGGGACTATGGCTACACCTTC	CASSLRDYGYTF
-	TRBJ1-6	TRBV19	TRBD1	TGTGCCGGGAGTGCCGGGACAGGGGGTAATTCACCCCTCCACTTT	CAGSAGTGGNSPLHF
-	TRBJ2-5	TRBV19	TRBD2	TGTGCCAGTAGCCGTGATTGGGGGACTAGCGGGAGGAACCAAGAGACCCAGTACTTC	CASSRDWGTSGRNQETQYF
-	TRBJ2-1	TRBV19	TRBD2	TGTGCCAGTAGTACCCAGCGGGGGAGCTCCTACAATGAGCAGTTCTTC	CASSTQRGSSYNEQFF
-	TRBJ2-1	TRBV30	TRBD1	TGTGCCTGGACCCTCGGACAGGGGAGGAATGAGCAGTTCTTC	CAWTLGQGRNEQFF
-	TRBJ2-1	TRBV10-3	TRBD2	TGTGCCATCAGGTTCGGTGCGGGAGGTGGGAACAATGAGCAGTTCTTC	CAIRFGAGGGNNEQFF
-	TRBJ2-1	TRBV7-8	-	TGTGCCAGCAGCTTGCAGGGGTATGAGCAGTTCTTC	CASSLQGYEQFF
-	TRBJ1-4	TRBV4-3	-	TGCGCCAGCAGCCGAGTCGGGGGTAGTGGGGAAAAACTGTTTTTT	CASSRVGGSGEKLFF
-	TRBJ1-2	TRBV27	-	TGTGCCAGCAGTACACGGACGCATGGGGGGGGCTATGGCTACACCTTC	CASSTRTHGGGYGYTF
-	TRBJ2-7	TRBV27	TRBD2	TGTGCCAGCAGTTCCCGACTGGCGGGAGTAAACTACGAGCAGTACTTC	CASSSRLAGVNYEQYF
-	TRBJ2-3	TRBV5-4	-	TGTGCCAGCAGCTTGATGGGCAGCACAGATACGCAGTATTTT	CASSLMGSTDTQYF
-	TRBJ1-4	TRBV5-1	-	TGCGCCAGCAGCACCGGGGACAACCCTAATGAAAAACTGTTTTTT	CASSTGDNPNEKLFF
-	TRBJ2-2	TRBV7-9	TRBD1	TGTGCCAGCAGCCCCCAGGGGGTTACCGGGGAGCTGTTTTTT	CASSPQGVTGELFF
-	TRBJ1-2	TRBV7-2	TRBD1	TGTGCCAGCAGCGTCGCCGGGACAGGGTTGTTTGGCTACACCTTC	CASSVAGTGLFGYTF
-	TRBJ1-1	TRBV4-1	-	TGCGCCAGCAGCCAGCAGGGTCAGAACACTGAAGCTTTCTTT	CASSQQGQNTEAFF
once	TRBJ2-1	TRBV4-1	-	TGCGCCAGCAGCCCCTACCCTCGGGGGAGGATCTCCTACAATGAGCAGTTCTTC	CASSPYPRGRISYNEQFF
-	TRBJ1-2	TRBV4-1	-	TGCGCCAGCAGCCAAGATAGCGTGGTCGGCTATGGCTACACCTTC	CASSQDSVVGYGYTF
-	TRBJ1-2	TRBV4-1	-	TGCGCCAGCAGCCCCAAAAGGCGGGGGGCGGACTATGGCTACACCTTC	CASSPKRRGADYGYTF
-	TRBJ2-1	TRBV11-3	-	TGTGCCAGCAGCGCCCGCGCGGATTCCTACAATGAGCAGTTCTTC	CASSARADSYNEQFF
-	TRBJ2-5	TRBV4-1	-	TGCGCCAGCAGCCAAGGGGCAATGGGCAGGGGGGTGCAAGAGACCCAGTACTTC	CASSQGAMGRGVQETQYF
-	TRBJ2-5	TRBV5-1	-	TGCGCCAGCAGCCCACAGGGCCAAGAGACCCAGTACTTC	CASSPQGQETQYF
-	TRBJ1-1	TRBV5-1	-	TGCGCCAGCAGCTTGGTCGGGGAGTGGGTCACTGAAGCTTTCTTT	CASSLVGEWVTEAFF
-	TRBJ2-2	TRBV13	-	TGTGCCAGCAGCTTGGGACATGAAGGGGAGCTGTTTTTT	CASSLGHEGELFF
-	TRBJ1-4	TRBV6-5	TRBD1	TGTGCCAGCATCAGGGGGCTCAAGTCTGAACTGTTTTTT	CASIRGLKSELFF
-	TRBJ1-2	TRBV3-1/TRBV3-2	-	TGTGCCAGCAGCCAAGATCTGGCAGCTAACTATGGCTACACCTTC	CASSQDLAANYGYTF
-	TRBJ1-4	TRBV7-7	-	TGTGCTAGCAGCCAAGGGAGGGCAACTAATGAAAAACTGTTTTTT	CASSQGRATNEKLFF
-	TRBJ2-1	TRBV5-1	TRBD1	TGCGCCAGCAGCTTGGGATACTTGGCTACCGGGACAGGGGCCAACAATGAGCAGTTCTTC	CASSLGYLATGTGANNEQFF